These 32 T cell receptor beta chains came from one sample sequenced in a study of T cells in Graves' hyperthyroidism and ophthalmopathy. The investigators amplified TCR beta CDR3 regions from RNA transcripts. TCR CDR3 regions were first amplified by RT-PCR with HTBI primers. Each CDR3 protein is one row after TCRdb ran MiXCR on the multiplex PCR reads. Of about 770,000 distinct CDR3 sequences in the sample, roughly a sixth were seen once. The specimen was blood. Source of these receptors: a woman aged 50 to 65 with Graves' hyperthyroidism that later progressed to Graves' ophthalmopathy.

The genes are TRBV6-1 and TRBJ2-1; 7 bases are shared with TRBD2. V trimming: 9 bases; J trimming: 7 bases; junction bases outside the gene matches: 6. Per the germline V gene, CDR1 is MNHNS and CDR2 is SASEGT. This CDR3 comprises 12 residues. This CDR3 reads CASRLAQNEQFF. In DNA form, the CDR3 reads TGTGCCAGTCGACTAGCTCAAAATGAGCAGTTCTTC.

This clonotype was observed a handful of times. The gene calls are TRBV2 and TRBJ1-1, with 10 bases identical to TRBD1. Germline-derived CDR1 and CDR2 are SNHLY and FYNNEI. Trimming removed 6 bases from V and 4 bases from J; junction bases left unmatched: 14. The CDR3 length is 17 residues. Here the CDR3 reads CASRLGTGVLDGTEAFF. For the CDR3, the DNA is TGTGCCAGCAGGCTCGGGACAGGGGTTTTGGACGGCACTGAAGCTTTCTTT.

The table lists this clonotype with many counts. This sequence joins TRBV3-1 and TRBJ2-1; weak D call: TRBD2 (6 bases). V dropped 0 bases and J dropped 9 bases, with 12 bases sitting between them. The germline CDR1 and CDR2 sequences are LGHDT and YNNKEL (reference sequence). The CDR3 is 14 amino acids. The CDR3 nucleotides read TGTGCCAGCAGCCAAGATTGGCTAGCGCTTGAGCAGTTCTTC. Encoded protein: CASSQDWLALEQFF.

In its sample, this clonotype was seen a few times. This sequence joins TRBV12-3 or TRBV12-4 and TRBJ2-7; D unresolved. Trimming removed 3 bases from V and 5 bases from J, with 5 bases in between. This CDR3 has 11 amino acids. The CDR3 sequence: CASSFAHEQYF. The CDR3 DNA reads TGTGCCAGCAGTTTTGCCCACGAGCAGTACTTC.

This clonotype has more than one count but fewer than ten. V usage is TRBV29-1 and J usage is TRBJ1-5, with D tentatively TRBD1 (6 bases). Trimming pared 5 bases from V and 2 bases from J, leaving 13 bases between. Germline CDR1 is SQVTM and CDR2 is ANQGSEA. This CDR3 contains 14 residues. The CDR3 sequence is CSVYRAGRNQPQHF. The CDR3 DNA reads TGCAGCGTTTACAGGGCTGGCCGCAATCAGCCCCAGCATTTT.

This clonotype was seen many times. CDR3 sequence: CASSPGGVPNEKLFF. Written as DNA, the CDR3 is TGTGCCAGCAGCCCCGGGGGGGTTCCTAATGAAAAACTGTTTTTT. The rearrangement uses TRBV14 and TRBJ1-4; D might be TRBD1 (5 bases). Germline CDR1 SGHDN, CDR2 FVKESK. The V end was cut by 4 bases, the J end by 3 bases, with 12 bases between. The CDR3 sequence is 15 residues long.

In its sample, this clonotype was seen a few times. This chain uses TRBV30 with TRBJ2-5; tentative D call: TRBD1 (6 bases). This CDR3 region has 14 residues. Germline V gene sequence: CDR1 GTSNPN, CDR2 SVGIG (reference sequence). With 4 bases removed from V and 2 bases from J, the gap between germline ends came to 14 bases. The CDR3 DNA reads as TGTGCCTGGACCACTAGGACAGTACAAGAGACCCAGTACTTC. Protein sequence: CAWTTRTVQETQYF.

This clonotype showed up just a few times. V is TRBV7-8 and J is TRBJ2-1, with TRBD2 matching over 14 bases. Germline V gene sequence: CDR1 SGHVS, CDR2 FQNEAQ. The J segment lost 4 bases and the V segment lost 5 bases, leaving 13 bases of the junction unmatched. CDR3 length equals 19 residues. The CDR3 sequence is CASSLTGLAGGAPYNEQFF. In DNA, the CDR3 is TGTGCCAGCAGCCTCACAGGACTAGCGGGGGGCGCTCCGTACAATGAGCAGTTCTTC.

This clonotype has only a few counts. The chain combines TRBV6-1 with TRBJ1-1, with D hard to call. V was pared by 6 bases and J by 5 bases, with 13 bases between. Per the germline V gene, CDR1 is MNHNS and CDR2 is SASEGT. CDR3 length: 13 amino acids. The CDR3 nucleotides read TGTGCCAGCAGGTCTGAGGTGTGGACTGAAGCTTTCTTT. It is translated as CASRSEVWTEAFF.

This clonotype was recorded at least ten times. This rearrangement joins TRBV6-1 to TRBJ1-1; D is ambiguous. The germline V and J ends were trimmed by 6 bases and 0 bases, with 14 bases remaining between them. CDR1 is MNHNS and CDR2 is SASEGT in the germline V gene. This CDR3 region has 15 residues. In nucleotides, the CDR3 is TGTGCCAGCAGGAGAGAGGTCGTCATGAACACTGAAGCTTTCTTT. Protein: CASRREVVMNTEAFF.

This clonotype came up a few times. This chain connects TRBV11-2 to TRBJ2-7, with unresolved D. V lost 1 base and J lost 3, with 7 bases in between. This CDR3 contains 13 residues. The germline gives CDR1 SGHAT, CDR2 FQNNGV. CDR3 in DNA: TGTGCCAGCAGCTTAGTATTGGACTACGAGCAGTACTTC. Protein: CASSLVLDYEQYF.

The chain recombines TRBV9 with TRBJ2-3; a weak D match, TRBD1 (5 bases). The ends were cut back, 5 bases at V and 9 bases at J, with 19 bases in the middle. The CDR3 is 14 residues long. Germline V gene lookup returns CDR1 SGDLS and CDR2 YYNGEE. CDR3 nucleotide sequence: TGTGCCAGCAGTAAGGGGAACTCAGACACGACGCAGTATTTT. It is translated as CASSKGNSDTTQYF.

This clonotype has just a few counts. The chain has TRBV7-8 and TRBJ1-5; TRBD1 matches 7 bases. In germline, CDR1 is SGHVS, CDR2 FQNEAQ. The ends lost 5 bases at V and 6 bases at J; junction bases unmatched: 10. There are 15 residues in the CDR3. The CDR3 sequence: CASSPQGGGGQPQHF. The CDR3 nucleotides read TGTGCCAGCAGCCCCCAGGGGGGGGGAGGTCAGCCCCAGCATTTT.

The chain recombines TRBV6-2 or TRBV6-3 with TRBJ1-2; TRBD1 is a possible D gene (6 bases). Per germline, CDR1 MNHEY and CDR2 SVGEGT. There are 14 residues in the CDR3. V gave up 6 bases and J gave up 7 bases, with 18 bases separating them. The CDR3, as DNA: TGTGCCAGCAGCATAGGACAGAGGGGATCTGGCTACACCTTC. As protein: CASSIGQRGSGYTF.

This clonotype was counted many times. CDR3 in amino acids: CASSQEPLGGEQYF. CDR3 nucleotides: TGCGCCAGCAGCCAAGAACCCCTCGGGGGAGAGCAGTACTTC. The rearrangement links TRBV4-1 to TRBJ2-7; TRBD2 might be the D (6 bases). This CDR3 has 14 residues. Deletions cut 0 bases from V and 7 bases from J, with 13 bases between. The germline gives CDR1 MGHRA, CDR2 YSYEKL.

Many counts were recorded for this clonotype. This chain links TRBV27 with TRBJ2-3; D is undetermined. This CDR3 contains 13 residues. CDR1 is MNHEY, CDR2 SMNVEV, per germline (reference sequence). Deletions cut 2 bases from V and 5 bases from J, with 8 bases between. The CDR3 here is CASSLTGEDTQYF. The DNA of the CDR3 is TGTGCCAGCAGTTTAACTGGGGAAGATACGCAGTATTTT.

CDR3 protein: CASSYVGGQGGYTF. The CDR3 region has the DNA TGTGCCAGCAGTTACGTCGGGGGGCAAGGTGGCTACACCTTC. J is TRBJ1-2 and V is TRBV6-6; perhaps TRBD1 as D (6 bases). This CDR3 has 14 amino acids. From germline, CDR1 is MNHNY and CDR2 SVGAGI (reference sequence). V was clipped by 2 bases and J by 7 bases, with 14 bases between them.

V and J are TRBV18 and TRBJ1-2, with 10 nucleotides matching TRBD1. The CDR3 consists of 14 residues. Germline CDR1 is KGHSH and CDR2 is LQKENI. The V and J ends lost 3 bases and 7 bases, in that order; junction bases with no gene match: 5. CDR3 residues: CASSPGTGDSGYTF. CDR3 nucleotides: TGTGCCAGCTCACCCGGGACAGGGGATTCTGGCTACACCTTC.

The CDR3 loop reads CASSDIGQYGYTF. CDR3 sequence (DNA): TGTGCCAGCAGCGACATCGGACAGTATGGCTACACCTTC. V is TRBV14 and J is TRBJ1-2; possibly TRBD1 for D (6 bases). CDR3 length: 13 residues. Germline CDR1 and CDR2: SGHDN and FVKESK. V lost 5 bases and J lost 5, with 12 bases in between.

This chain's CDR3 is CASSQGWTSGGASTDTQYF. The CDR3 DNA follows: TGCGCCAGCAGCCAAGGATGGACTAGCGGGGGGGCTAGCACAGATACGCAGTATTTT. The chain couples TRBV4-1 to TRBJ2-3, with 15 bases aligning to TRBD2. Germline-derived CDR1 and CDR2 are MGHRA and YSYEKL. The ends lost 1 base at V and 0 bases at J; junction bases unmatched: 5. The CDR3 is 19 amino acids.

This chain uses TRBV20-1 with TRBJ1-2, with 10 bases that match TRBD1. The V gene's germline CDR1 is DFQATT and CDR2 SNEGSKA (reference sequence). J gave up 7 bases and V 5 bases, and 10 bases lay outside the gene matches. The CDR3 is made up of 14 amino acids. In DNA form, the CDR3 reads TGCAGTGCTCCCCTTCGAAGGACAGGGGGTGGCTACACCTTC. Translation: CSAPLRRTGGGYTF.

The chain uses TRBV10-2 and TRBJ2-6; D is undetermined. The V gene's germline CDR1 is WSHSY and CDR2 SAAADI. Between the trimmed V and J ends, which lost 5 bases and 2 bases, there was a span of 22 bases. The CDR3 is made up of 19 amino acids. For the CDR3, the DNA is TGCGCCAGCAGTCCTAATTTACGAGGTCCTCTCCCTGGGGCCAACGTCCTGACTTTC. Its translation is CASSPNLRGPLPGANVLTF.

The chain is built from TRBV7-8 and TRBJ2-5; tentative D call: TRBD2 (5 bases). V lost 8 bases and J 5 bases, leaving 15 bases between the germline ends. The CDR3 has 13 residues. In germline, CDR1 is SGHVS, CDR2 FQNEAQ. DNA of the CDR3: TGTGCCAGCCAGCTAGGGAGAGCGGAGACCCAGTACTTC. Translation gives CASQLGRAETQYF.

DNA for the CDR3: TGTGCCAGCAGTGCCCACGGACAGGGGGTTACGTACGAGCAGTACTTC. It codes for CASSAHGQGVTYEQYF. The rearrangement uses TRBV27 and TRBJ2-7, with TRBD1 matching over 10 bases. The CDR3 has 16 amino acids. Germline assignment: CDR1 MNHEY and CDR2 SMNVEV (reference sequence). V lost 5 bases and J lost 4; bases outside the gene matches: 11.

This clonotype has only a few counts. This chain connects TRBV20-1 to TRBJ2-1; 11 nucleotides line up with TRBD2. V lost 4 bases, J lost 8 bases, and 7 bases stayed unmatched. The CDR3 consists of 14 residues. Germline V gene lookup returns CDR1 DFQATT and CDR2 SNEGSKA (reference sequence). The CDR3 nucleotides read TGCAGTGCTACGCTAGCGGGGGGCGGGGATGAGCAGTTCTTC. This encodes CSATLAGGGDEQFF.

This clonotype has at least ten counts. The rearrangement uses TRBV5-1 and TRBJ2-2; D is possibly TRBD1 (5 bases). The CDR3 contains 15 residues. Trimming took off 0 bases at V and 2 bases at J, with 8 bases between the two ends. CDR1 and CDR2 (germline): SGHRS, YFSETQ. The CDR3 protein is CASSLEGDNTGELFF. The CDR3 region has the DNA TGCGCCAGCAGCTTGGAAGGGGATAACACCGGGGAGCTGTTTTTT.

This clonotype appeared many times. The gene calls are TRBV20-1 and TRBJ1-1, with D uncertain. The CDR3 contains 11 residues. With 7 bases removed from V and 0 bases from J, the gap between germline ends came to 6 bases. Germline CDR1 reads DFQATT; CDR2 reads SNEGSKA (reference sequence). CDR3 region: CSVYLNTEAFF. The CDR3, as DNA: TGCAGTGTTTACTTGAACACTGAAGCTTTCTTT.

This clonotype was seen repeatedly, ten times or more. V is TRBV11-2 and J is TRBJ2-3; no firm D call. Germline loops: CDR1 SGHAT, CDR2 FQNNGV. With 1 base removed from V and 2 bases from J, the gap between germline ends came to 7 bases. The CDR3 contains 14 residues. The CDR3: CASSLAQSTDTQYF. Here the CDR3 DNA reads TGTGCCAGCAGCTTAGCGCAGTCCACAGATACGCAGTATTTT.

This clonotype was observed at least ten times. The J gene is TRBJ1-1, the V gene TRBV3-1, with D hard to call. CDR1 LGHDT and CDR2 YNNKEL come from the germline V gene (reference sequence). The CDR3 sequence is 13 residues long. V lost 0 bases, J lost 10 bases, and 12 bases lay in between. In DNA, the CDR3 is TGTGCCAGCAGCCAAGATACGGGAATAGGAGCTTTCTTT. This translates into CASSQDTGIGAFF.

J is TRBJ2-1 and V is TRBV27, with D tentatively TRBD1 (6 bases). The CDR3 is 16 residues long. Germline V gene lookup returns CDR1 MNHEY and CDR2 SMNVEV (reference sequence). V lost 6 bases to trimming and J lost 9 bases, with 24 bases between them. CDR3 amino acids: CASRHENPRTVTEQFF. In DNA form, the CDR3 reads TGTGCCAGCAGACACGAAAATCCCCGGACAGTAACTGAGCAGTTCTTC.

This clonotype showed up many times. The chain employs TRBV5-1 and TRBJ2-1; the match to TRBD2 covers 8 bases. The CDR3 contains 15 residues. Looked up from germline, CDR1 is SGHRS and CDR2 is YFSETQ. The J segment lost 5 bases and the V segment lost 0 bases, leaving 4 bases of the junction unmatched. The CDR3 bases are TGCGCCAGCAGCTTGGTAGCGGGGACCCACAATGAGCAGTTCTTC. It translates to CASSLVAGTHNEQFF.

This clonotype showed up many times. V gene TRBV2 combines with J gene TRBJ1-1; D uncertain. CDR3 length: 13 amino acids. The V end lost 2 bases, the J end lost 4 bases, and 8 bases lay between the germline ends. Germline V gives CDR1 SNHLY, CDR2 FYNNEI. The chain's CDR3 is CASSEQRPTEAFF. The CDR3 DNA sequence: TGTGCCAGCAGTGAACAGAGACCCACTGAAGCTTTCTTT.